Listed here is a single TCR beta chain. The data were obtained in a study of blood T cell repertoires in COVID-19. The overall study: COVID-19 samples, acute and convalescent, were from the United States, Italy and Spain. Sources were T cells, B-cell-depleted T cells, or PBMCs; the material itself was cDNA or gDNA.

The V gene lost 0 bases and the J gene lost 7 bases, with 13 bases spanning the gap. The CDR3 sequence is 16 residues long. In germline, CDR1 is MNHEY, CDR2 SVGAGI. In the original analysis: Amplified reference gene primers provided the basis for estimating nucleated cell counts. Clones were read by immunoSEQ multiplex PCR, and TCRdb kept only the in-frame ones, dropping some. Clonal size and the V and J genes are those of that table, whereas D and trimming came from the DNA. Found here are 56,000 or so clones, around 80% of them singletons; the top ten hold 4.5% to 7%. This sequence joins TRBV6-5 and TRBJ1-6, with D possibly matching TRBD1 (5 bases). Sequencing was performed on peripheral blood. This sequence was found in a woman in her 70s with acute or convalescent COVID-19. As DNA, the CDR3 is TGTGCCAGCAGTTACTCAGGACAAAGCCTAAATTCACCCCTCCACTTT. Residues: CASSYSGQSLNSPLHF.